This TCR beta chain stems from a study of CD8+ T cells in alopecia areata. Obtained from alopecia areata patients were lesional scalp punch biopsies along with peripheral blood. Following extraction, RNA underwent reverse transcription to cDNA, which served as the sequencing template. Assay: immunoSEQ multiplex PCR; the TCRdb copy retains only in-frame clones and omits some. The sample includes tens of thousands of clones, roughly half seen only once; the top ten take roughly 15%. Sample: CD8+ T cells sorted from blood, taken at week 0. The origin of this receptor is a human donor with alopecia areata.

The CDR3 region has the DNA TGTGCCTGGATCTCGTGGGACAGGGGCAATGAGCAGTTCTTC. This sequence encodes CAWISWDRGNEQFF. J is TRBJ2-1 and V is TRBV30, with 10 nucleotides matching TRBD1. CDR1 and CDR2 from the germline V gene are GTSNPN and SVGIG (reference sequence). The ends lost 4 bases at V and 6 bases at J; junction bases unmatched: 6. This CDR3 is 14 amino acids long.